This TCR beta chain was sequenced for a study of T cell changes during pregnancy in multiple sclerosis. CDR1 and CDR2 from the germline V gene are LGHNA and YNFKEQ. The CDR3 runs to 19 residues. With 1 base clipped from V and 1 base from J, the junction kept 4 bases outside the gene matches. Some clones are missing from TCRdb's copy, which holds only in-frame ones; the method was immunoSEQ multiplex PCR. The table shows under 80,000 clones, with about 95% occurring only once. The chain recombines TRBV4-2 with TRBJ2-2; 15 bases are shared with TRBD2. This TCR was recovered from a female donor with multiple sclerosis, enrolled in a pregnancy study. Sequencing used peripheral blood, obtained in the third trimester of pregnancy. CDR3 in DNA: TGTGCCAGCAGCCAAGTAGGGACTAGCGGGGGGCGGAACACCGGGGAGCTGTTTTTT. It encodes CASSQVGTSGGRNTGELFF.